Shown below are 27 T cell receptor beta chains from a single sample sequenced in a study of prognosis after radiotherapy for stage I lung cancer. The TCR beta CDR3 region was amplified from genomic DNA, with two rounds of multiplex PCR being used for the amplification. Gene-specific primers for each TRBV and TRBJ gene drove first-round PCR. Each CDR3 protein is one row after TCRdb ran MiXCR on the multiplex PCR reads. This sample has some 56,000 distinct CDR3 sequences, with about 26% found just once. The input for sequencing was PBMCs, taken before or after stereotactic body radiation therapy (not recorded which). The receptors originated from a donor aged 50 or older with non-small cell lung cancer.

This clonotype occurred many times. The rearrangement links TRBV28 to TRBJ1-1; D ambiguous. V was clipped by 2 bases and J by 0 bases, with 4 bases between them. CDR1 and CDR2 (germline): MDHEN, SYDVKM. This CDR3 region has 13 residues. CDR3 bases: TGTGCCAGCAGTTTACCAGTGAACACTGAAGCTTTCTTT. This sequence encodes CASSLPVNTEAFF.

The table lists this clonotype with many counts. This sequence joins TRBV4-3 and TRBJ1-4; D unclear. The length of the CDR3 is 15 residues. The V gene lost 0 bases and the J gene lost 5 bases, with 10 bases spanning the gap. Per the germline V gene, CDR1 is LGHNA and CDR2 is YSLEER. The CDR3 reads CASSQEWRGNEKLFF. DNA of the CDR3: TGCGCCAGCAGCCAAGAGTGGCGGGGAAATGAAAAACTGTTTTTT.

The chain couples TRBV14 to TRBJ2-5, with D maybe TRBD2 (6 bases). Germline assignment: CDR1 SGHDN and CDR2 FVKESK. V was shortened by 1 base and J by 5 bases, with 14 bases between the two germline ends. The CDR3 has 15 residues. The CDR3 nucleotides read TGTGCCAGCAGCCAAGGGGACTTTAGGATTGAGACCCAGTACTTC. Protein product: CASSQGDFRIETQYF.

This clonotype was observed at least ten times. The gene calls are TRBV6-5 and TRBJ2-7; D might be TRBD1 (6 bases). The CDR3 is 14 amino acids. Germline values: CDR1 MNHEY, CDR2 SVGAGI. V gave up 0 bases and J gave up 2 bases, with 8 bases separating them. The CDR3 region has the DNA TGTGCCAGCAGTTACTCTGGGGGCACCTACGAGCAGTACTTC. Protein product: CASSYSGGTYEQYF.

In its sample, this clonotype was seen many times. The J gene is TRBJ1-1, the V gene TRBV6-1; no definite D call. Trimming left V 2 bases short and J 7 bases short, with 14 bases between. The germline CDR1 and CDR2 sequences are MNHNS and SASEGT. The CDR3 extends over 14 amino acids. CDR3 protein: CASSEQPEGGEAFF. The CDR3 DNA is TGTGCCAGCAGTGAACAGCCAGAGGGTGGTGAAGCTTTCTTT.

This clonotype showed up many times. This sequence joins TRBV20-1 and TRBJ2-1, with 11 nucleotides matching TRBD2. Germline CDR1 and CDR2: DFQATT and SNEGSKA (reference sequence). The CDR3 has 15 amino acids. V was clipped by 3 bases and J by 6 bases; unmatched bases: 7. CDR3 bases: TGCAGTGCTAGCGATACTAGCGGGGGTTCCAATGAGCAGTTCTTC. It is translated as CSASDTSGGSNEQFF.

This clonotype was seen only a few times. The chain is built from TRBV9 and TRBJ2-3; weak D call: TRBD2 (5 bases). Trimming removed 4 bases from V and 4 bases from J, with 13 bases in between. From germline, CDR1 is SGDLS and CDR2 YYNGEE. The CDR3 consists of 14 residues. CDR3 in DNA: TGTGCCAGCAGCAACACCCCTAGCCCAGATACGCAGTATTTT. It is translated as CASSNTPSPDTQYF.

This clonotype was found a few times. The chain is built from TRBV4-3 and TRBJ1-1; D gene unclear. The V gene's germline CDR1 is LGHNA and CDR2 YSLEER. The CDR3 runs 14 residues. V gave up 2 bases and J gave up 0 bases, with 7 bases separating them. Here the CDR3 DNA reads TGCGCCAGCAGCCAAAGGACGTTGAACACTGAAGCTTTCTTT. This gives the protein CASSQRTLNTEAFF.

This clonotype was detected many times. The chain joins TRBV7-2 to TRBJ1-1; possible D gene TRBD1, 5 bases. V was pared by 0 bases and J by 0 bases, with 11 bases between. This CDR3 is built from 16 residues. In germline, CDR1 is SGHTA, CDR2 FQGNSA. The CDR3 region is CASSLAGGRLNTEAFF. The CDR3 coding sequence is TGTGCCAGCAGCTTAGCGGGGGGACGGTTGAACACTGAAGCTTTCTTT.

The sample holds many counts of this clonotype. The chain is built from TRBV3-1 and TRBJ2-3; D is possibly TRBD1 (6 bases). The length of the CDR3 is 14 residues. Germline V CDR1 and CDR2: LGHDT, YNNKEL (reference sequence). V lost 3 bases and J 0 bases, leaving 7 bases between the germline ends. DNA for the CDR3: TGTGCCAGCAGCCATACAGGGAGCACAGATACGCAGTATTTT. This codes for CASSHTGSTDTQYF.

This clonotype was observed at least ten times. The J gene is TRBJ2-1, the V gene TRBV3-1, with D unclear. The ends were cut back, 4 bases at V and 5 bases at J, with 9 bases in the middle. CDR3 length: 13 residues. CDR1 and CDR2 from the germline V gene are LGHDT and YNNKEL (reference sequence). CDR3 region: CASSPWKHNEQFF. CDR3 coding DNA: TGTGCCAGCAGCCCCTGGAAGCACAATGAGCAGTTCTTC.

This clonotype was seen ten or more times. The chain carries TRBV4-1 and TRBJ1-2; 10 nucleotides align to TRBD1. CDR1 is MGHRA, CDR2 YSYEKL, per germline. The CDR3 runs 14 residues. Trimming took 4 bases from V and 4 from J; bases not matched to a gene: 3. CDR3 region: CASSPRQGAYGYTF. As DNA, the CDR3 is TGCGCCAGCAGCCCGAGACAGGGGGCCTATGGCTACACCTTC.

Concerning this clonotype: A junction boundary mismatches the germline segment, possibly from a read error. This chain uses TRBV7-8 with TRBJ2-7; D is unclear. Germline V lookup: CDR1 SGHVS, CDR2 FQNEAQ. The CDR3 covers 13 residues. This CDR3 is CASSFRTSHEQYF. As DNA, the CDR3 is TGTGCCAGCAGCTTCCGGACCTCCCACGAACAGTACTTC. The complete variable domain, with remaining parts taken from reference TRBV7-8 and TRBJ2-7, reads GAGVSQSPRYKVAKRGQDVALRCDPISGHVSLFWYQQALGQGPEFLTYFQNEAQLDKSGLPSDRFFAERPEGSVSTLKIQRTQQEDSAVYLCASSFRTSHEQYFGPGTRLTVT.

In its sample, this clonotype was seen a few times. A junction boundary mismatches the germline segment, possibly from a read error. This rearrangement joins TRBV12-3 or TRBV12-4 to TRBJ2-7; TRBD2 aligns across 13 bases. The CDR3 runs 16 residues. The DNA of the CDR3 is TGTGCCATCAGTCTTGTGACTAGCGGGGGGCGGGGTAAGCAGTACTTC. It specifies CAISLVTSGGRGKQYF.

The sample holds many counts of this clonotype. The chain has TRBV20-1 and TRBJ2-5; TRBD2 might be the D (6 bases). The CDR3 runs 11 residues. Trimming took 6 bases from V and 5 from J, leaving 10 bases between them. The germline V gene has CDR1 DFQATT and CDR2 SNEGSKA (reference sequence). The chain's CDR3 is CSATRVETQYF. In DNA form, the CDR3 reads TGCAGTGCGACTAGGGTGGAGACCCAGTACTTC.

Concerning this clonotype: A junction boundary mismatches the germline segment, possibly from a read error. The rearrangement links TRBV12-3 or TRBV12-4 to TRBJ2-2, with D tentatively TRBD1 (6 bases). The CDR3 is 18 amino acids. CDR3: CASSSANPDRWYTGELFF. In nucleotides, the CDR3 is TGTGCCAGCAGTTCTGCGAATCCCGACAGGTGGTACACCGGGGAGCTGTTTTTC.

This clonotype has ten or more counts. The rearrangement joins TRBV7-9 to TRBJ1-6; the D gene is possibly TRBD1 (6 bases). The V end was cut by 5 bases, the J end by 10 bases, with 9 bases between. Germline CDR1 reads SEHNR; CDR2 reads FQNEAQ (reference sequence). CDR3 length equals 12 residues. CDR3 DNA sequence: TGTGCCAGCAGCAGGGGGGAATCACCCCTCCACTTT. It specifies CASSRGESPLHF. The full variable domain, rest sourced from reference TRBV7-9 and TRBJ1-6, is DTGVSQNPRHKITKRGQNVTFRCDPISEHNRLYWYRQTLGQGPEFLTYFQNEAQLEKSRLLSDRFSAERPKGSFSTLEIQRTEQGDSAMYLCASSRGESPLHFGNGTRLTVT.

Regarding this clonotype: This may come from a read error, since a much larger clone is one base off. Here the CDR3 omits its conserved ending phenylalanine or tryptophan, so a read error is the likely source. V usage is TRBV6-2 or TRBV6-3 and J usage is TRBJ1-2; unclear D gene. Trimming removed 5 bases from V and 4 bases from J, with 11 bases in between. The CDR3 loop spans 13 amino acids. Germline loops: CDR1 MNHEY, CDR2 SVGEGT. CDR3 region: CASSPDGPYGYTL. The CDR3 DNA is TGTGCCAGCAGTCCAGACGGTCCCTATGGCTACACCCTC.

On this clonotype itself: This sequence is one base from a far larger clone and is likely a read error. This rearrangement joins TRBV6-1 to TRBJ2-5; either TRBD1 or TRBD2 may fit D (6 bases each). V was clipped by 8 bases and J by 5 bases, with 15 bases between them. This CDR3 comprises 13 residues. The germline V gene has CDR1 MNHNS and CDR2 SASEGT. The DNA of the CDR3 is TGTGCCAGCGTTCCGGGGGCCAGGGAGACCCAGTACTTC. This gives the protein CASVPGARETQYF.

The table lists this clonotype with many counts. The V and J genes are TRBV2 and TRBJ2-2; 7 bases line up with TRBD1. The V gene end was trimmed by 7 bases and the J gene end by 4 bases; junction bases not matched to a gene: 6. The CDR3 extends over 14 amino acids. The germline V gene has CDR1 SNHLY and CDR2 FYNNEI. CDR3 loop: CASTRTGPTGELFF. In DNA, the CDR3 is TGTGCCAGCACCAGGACAGGACCCACCGGGGAGCTGTTTTTT.

Worth noting for this clonotype: An end of the junction does not agree with germline; a read error may underlie this. V is TRBV6-5 and J is TRBJ1-5; D is undetermined. Germline values: CDR1 MNHEY, CDR2 SVGAGI. The CDR3 length is 15 residues. CDR3 protein: CASSYLVYSNRPQHF. CDR3 DNA sequence: TGTGCCAGCAGTTACTTGGTTTATAGCAATCGGCCCCAGCATTTT.

In this sample, this clonotype turned up many times. The rearrangement links TRBV5-8 to TRBJ2-2; D possibly corresponds to TRBD2 (7 bases). The V end was cut by 0 bases, the J end by 7 bases, with 13 bases between. Per germline, CDR1 SGHTS and CDR2 YDEGEE. The CDR3 spans 15 residues. CDR3 nucleotide sequence: TGTGCCAGCAGCTTGGAGCGCGGGGGCAACGGGGAGCTGTTTTTT. It yields the protein CASSLERGGNGELFF.

This clonotype has at least ten counts. The gene calls are TRBV7-2 and TRBJ1-2; D gene uncertain. Germline CDR1 is SGHTA and CDR2 is FQGNSA. Trimming took 2 bases from V and 8 from J, leaving 12 bases between them. CDR3 length: 13 amino acids. The CDR3 reads CASSLSGPAGYTF. CDR3 in DNA: TGTGCCAGCAGCTTATCAGGACCAGCGGGCTACACCTTC.

This clonotype was found many times. The chain uses TRBV6-2 or TRBV6-3 and TRBJ2-4, with D perhaps matching TRBD1 (6 bases). CDR3 length: 13 residues. The V gene lost 7 bases and the J gene lost 4 bases, with 11 bases spanning the gap. Germline V gene sequence: CDR1 MNHEY, CDR2 SVGEGT. CDR3: CASIGDTKNIQYF. Written as DNA, the CDR3 is TGTGCCAGCATCGGGGACACTAAAAACATTCAGTACTTC.

This clonotype was recorded many times. The chain has TRBV9 and TRBJ1-2, with no clear D. Germline CDR1 SGDLS, CDR2 YYNGEE. The CDR3 contains 13 residues. Deletions cut 4 bases from V and 7 bases from J, with 14 bases between. The CDR3 is CASSPSSASGYTF. CDR3 bases: TGTGCCAGCAGCCCCAGCAGTGCATCTGGCTACACCTTC.

This clonotype appeared a single time. The junction does not match germline at one end; this may be a read error. In nucleotides, the CDR3 is TGTGCCAGCAGTGAATGGGCGGCCAGAATCACCGGCGAGCTGTTTTTT. Encoded protein: CASSEWAARITGELFF. The V gene is TRBV6-2 or TRBV6-3, the J gene TRBJ2-2; no reliable D call. The CDR3 is 16 amino acids. Looked up from germline, CDR1 is MNHEY and CDR2 is SVGEGT.

A note on this clonotype: With only one base between it and a far larger clone, this is likely a read error. The chain carries TRBV6-4 and TRBJ1-1, with a weak D call TRBD1 (5 bases). Germline CDR1 is MRHNA and CDR2 is SNTAGT. The CDR3 contains 14 residues. The V and J ends lost 7 bases and 0 bases respectively, with 12 bases between them. CDR3 in amino acids: CASKLGRVNTEAFF. CDR3 DNA sequence: TGTGCCAGCAAATTGGGCAGGGTGAACACTGAAGCTTTCTTT.